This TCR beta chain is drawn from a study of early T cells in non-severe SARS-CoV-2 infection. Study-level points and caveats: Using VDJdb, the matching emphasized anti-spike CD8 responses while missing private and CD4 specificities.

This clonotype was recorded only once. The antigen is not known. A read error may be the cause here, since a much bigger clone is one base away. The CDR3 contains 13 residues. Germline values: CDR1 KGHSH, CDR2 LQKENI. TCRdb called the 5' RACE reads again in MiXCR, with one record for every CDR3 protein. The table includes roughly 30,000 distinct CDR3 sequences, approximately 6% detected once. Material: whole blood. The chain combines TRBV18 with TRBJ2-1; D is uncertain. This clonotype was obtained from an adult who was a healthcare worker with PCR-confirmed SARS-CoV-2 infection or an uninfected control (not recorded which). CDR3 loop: CASSQLPRDEQIF. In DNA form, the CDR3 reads TGTGCCAGCTCGCAACTACCGCGCGATGAGCAGATCTTC.